The sequence of this TCR beta chain was determined in a study of T cells in tuberculosis. Study as a whole: IGRA-negative adolescents, IGRA-positive adolescents with latent tuberculosis and adults with active tuberculosis formed this South African cohort.

This CDR3 comprises 15 residues. The V gene end was trimmed by 2 bases and the J gene end by 2 bases; junction bases not matched to a gene: 5. Per germline, CDR1 ENHRY and CDR2 SYGVKD. Each clinical donor contributed on average approximately 100,000 T cells from unsorted cryopreserved PBMC. With regard to this clone: The target antigen is unknown.

Study results and caveats: Shorter CDR3-alpha in active tuberculosis partly drove smaller distances. Active tuberculosis alpha repertoires lay closer to GMM-specific TCRs than controls'.

Profiled with immunoSEQ multiplex PCR; TCRdb holds only in-frame clones, not every one. In the table there are fewer than 55,000 clones, about 95% of which are singletons. V and J are TRBV10-3 and TRBJ2-7; 8 positions agree with TRBD1. The source of this sequence is a donor aged 10-30 years with latent tuberculosis or without tuberculosis infection. Sequencing input: PBMCs. The CDR3 is CAISEGEQGAYEQYF. CDR3 sequence (DNA): TGTGCCATCAGTGAGGGGGAACAGGGGGCCTACGAGCAGTACTTC.